This T cell receptor (beta chain) derives from a study of OX40 agonist ivuxolimab in advanced cancers. Turning to the study itself: Treatment received earlier with anti-PD-1, anti-PD-L1 or anti-CTLA-4 agents was allowed, and around 40% had some.

TCRdb's copy holds only in-frame clones and misses some; the assay was immunoSEQ multiplex PCR. The sample records roughly 60,000 clones, almost 95% being singletons. The CDR3 consists of 15 residues. Germline V CDR1 and CDR2: MDHEN, SYDVKM. Trimming pared 11 bases from V and 5 bases from J, leaving 21 bases between. Sequenced material: CD4+ or CD8+ T cells sorted from blood, taken in a trial of the OX40 agonist ivuxolimab. The V call is TRBV28, the J call TRBJ2-2; a weak D match, TRBD2 (6 bases). The TCR comes from an adult with an advanced solid tumor such as melanoma, head and neck, liver or kidney cancer. DNA for the CDR3: TGTGCCTCCAAGTTCTGGGGGGATAGAACCGGGGAGCTGTTTTTT. This encodes CASKFWGDRTGELFF.